This T cell receptor (beta chain) stems from a study of CD8+CD57+ T cells in acquired aplastic anemia. Overall study context: The sorted CD4+ and CD8+ cells yielded an average roughly 3 ug of DNA. Study-wide findings and caveats: Levels of CD8+ Simpson's diversity were not significantly distinct in patients versus controls. Patients and controls had in common approximately 30 CD8+ CDR3 sequences.

V lost 6 bases and J lost 4, with 15 bases in between. The CDR3 spans 14 residues. Only one count was recorded for this clonotype. The target antigen is unknown. The TCR beta profiling, which covered VDJ combination and CDR3 sequence, was carried out using genomic DNA as the template. TCRdb recomputed calls from the reads with MiXCR, one row per CDR3 protein. Here the sample spans roughly 290,000 distinct CDR3 sequences, approximately 60% being singletons. Patients chosen for sequencing had CD8+CD57+ cells that had expanded, as shown by flow cytometry. As a group, the patients uniformly had severe acquired aplastic anemia.

Specimen: sorted CD4+, CD8+, or CD8+CD57+ T cells (not recorded which) from PBMCs. The gene calls are TRBV12-3 or TRBV12-4 and TRBJ2-5, with D perhaps TRBD1 or TRBD2 (5 bases each). The source of this sequence is a human donor with aplastic anemia. In nucleotides, the CDR3 is TGTGCCAGCAGCCCACCTCTAGGGACAGAGACCCAGTACTTC. Amino acid sequence: CASSPPLGTETQYF.